This is a list of T cell receptor beta chains from one sample in a study of blood T cell repertoires in COVID-19. The table came from immunoSEQ multiplex PCR; TCRdb's copy has only in-frame clones and leaves some out. The table shows 85,000 to 100,000 clones, with approximately 90% occurring only once. The source material was peripheral blood. Receptor source: a man in his 60s with acute or convalescent COVID-19. The CDR3 runs from the conserved cysteine through the conserved F or W. The D gene is left open where the match is weak. Clone sizes are given selectively: once, few, many, or a class where the clone is expanded.

j_gene,len,d_gene,abundance,v_gene,CDR3aa,CDR3nt
TRBJ1-6,15,NA,NA,TRBV5-4,CASSLGGAGNSPLHF,TGTGCCAGCAGCTTGGGAGGGGCGGGGAATTCACCCCTCCACTTT
TRBJ1-2,14,NA,NA,TRBV7-2,CASSSQANPYGYTF,TGTGCCAGCAGCTCACAGGCGAATCCCTATGGCTACACCTTC
TRBJ1-2,14,TRBD1,NA,TRBV29-1,CSVSPGQGAEGYTF,TGCAGCGTTTCGCCGGGACAGGGGGCGGAAGGCTACACCTTC
TRBJ2-7,14,NA,NA,TRBV7-9,CASSSGALRGEQYF,TGTGCCAGCAGCTCAGGGGCCCTCCGGGGAGAGCAGTACTTC
TRBJ1-1,15,NA,NA,TRBV27,CASSLNQGRSTEAFF,TGTGCCAGCAGTTTAAATCAGGGGAGAAGCACTGAAGCTTTCTTT
TRBJ2-7,14,NA,NA,TRBV7-9,CASSRTGSSYEQYF,TGTGCCAGCAGCCGGACTGGGAGCTCCTACGAGCAGTACTTC
TRBJ1-2,14,NA,few,TRBV19,CASSIAGENYGYTF,TGTGCCAGTAGTATAGCCGGGGAAAACTATGGCTACACCTTC
TRBJ1-1,15,TRBD1,few,TRBV25-1,CASSAVGTGITEAFF,TGTGCCAGCAGTGCAGTGGGGACAGGGATAACTGAAGCTTTCTTT
TRBJ1-2,13,NA,NA,TRBV7-2,CASSLGGNYGYTF,TGTGCCAGCAGCTTGGGAGGGAACTATGGCTACACCTTC
TRBJ1-3,15,NA,NA,TRBV2,CASSLQDISGNTIYF,TGTGCCAGCAGTCTACAGGATATCTCTGGAAACACCATATATTTT
TRBJ2-7,15,TRBD1,NA,TRBV5-4,CASSQERQGASEQYF,TGTGCCAGCAGCCAGGAGAGGCAGGGGGCTTCCGAGCAGTACTTC
TRBJ1-2,13,TRBD1,NA,TRBV2,CASIDRGLGGYTF,TGTGCCAGCATCGACAGGGGCCTGGGTGGCTACACCTTC
TRBJ1-4,15,NA,NA,TRBV6-5,CASRSSDSTNEKLFF,TGTGCCAGCAGGTCTTCGGACAGCACTAATGAAAAACTGTTTTTT
TRBJ2-1,14,TRBD1,once,TRBV18,CASSPGTGKNEQFF,TGTGCCAGCTCACCCGGGACAGGGAAGAATGAGCAGTTCTTC
TRBJ2-1,17,TRBD2,few,TRBV29-1,CSVAKRGSSGSYNEQFF,TGCAGCGTTGCCAAGCGGGGGTCCTCCGGGTCCTACAATGAGCAGTTCTTC
TRBJ1-5,15,NA,once,TRBV2,CASSESVPRNQPQHF,TGTGCCAGCAGTGAGTCTGTGCCTCGGAATCAGCCCCAGCATTTT
TRBJ1-5,14,NA,NA,TRBV28,CASSPPGGQGPQHF,TGTGCCAGCAGTCCCCCGGGGGGGCAGGGGCCCCAGCATTTT
TRBJ1-6,15,NA,NA,TRBV11-2,CASSLDGQVNSPLHF,TGTGCCAGCAGCTTAGATGGGCAGGTGAATTCACCCCTCCACTTT
TRBJ2-1,18,TRBD1,NA,TRBV30,CACDSTGDVTSSYNEQFF,TGTGCCTGCGATTCGACAGGGGACGTTACTAGCTCCTACAATGAGCAGTTCTTC
TRBJ2-5,14,TRBD1,NA,TRBV7-9,CASSFNRGGETQYF,TGTGCCAGCAGCTTCAACAGGGGTGGGGAGACCCAGTACTTC
TRBJ1-5,16,NA,NA,TRBV5-8,CASSLFGGRSNQPQHF,TGTGCCAGCAGCTTGTTTGGAGGCAGGAGCAATCAGCCCCAGCATTTT
TRBJ1-6,15,NA,once,TRBV19,CASSISSGSNSPLHF,TGTGCCAGTAGTATAAGCTCGGGTTCCAATTCACCCCTCCACTTT
TRBJ1-6,16,TRBD1,NA,TRBV5-1,CASSFRDRAANSPLHF,TGCGCCAGCAGCTTCCGGGACAGGGCGGCCAATTCACCCCTCCACTTT
TRBJ1-3,17,NA,NA,TRBV10-3,CAISPLGPFNSGNTIYF,TGTGCCATCAGTCCCCTGGGGCCCTTTAACTCTGGAAACACCATATATTTT
TRBJ1-2,14,TRBD1,NA,TRBV19,CASSRTGDTYGYTF,TGTGCCAGTAGTAGGACAGGGGATACCTATGGCTACACCTTC
TRBJ1-2,14,NA,NA,TRBV10-2,CASRDSSGDYGYTF,TGCGCCAGCAGGGACAGTTCAGGGGACTATGGCTACACCTTC
TRBJ1-5,14,NA,NA,TRBV2,CASSAEQNNQPQHF,TGTGCCAGCAGTGCGGAGCAGAACAATCAGCCCCAGCATTTT
TRBJ1-1,15,TRBD1,NA,TRBV7-2,CASSPSRDRNTEAFF,TGTGCCAGCAGCCCGTCCCGGGACAGGAACACTGAAGCTTTCTTT
TRBJ1-2,14,TRBD1,NA,TRBV20-1,CSASQGQGNHGYTF,TGCAGTGCTAGTCAAGGACAGGGGAATCATGGCTACACCTTC
TRBJ2-1,15,TRBD1,NA,TRBV5-1,CASSNDGTVRGEQFF,TGCGCCAGCAGCAACGACGGGACAGTAAGGGGTGAGCAGTTCTTC
TRBJ1-4,16,NA,NA,TRBV7-9,CASSLGTLATNEKLFF,TGTGCCAGCAGCTTGGGGACACTTGCAACTAATGAAAAACTGTTTTTT
TRBJ2-3,14,TRBD2,NA,TRBV6-5,CASSPYGGADTQYF,TGTGCCAGCAGCCCCTACGGGGGGGCAGATACGCAGTATTTT
TRBJ2-3,16,NA,NA,TRBV5-1,CASSWGGYRDEDTQYF,TGCGCCAGCAGCTGGGGGGGTTACAGGGATGAAGATACGCAGTATTTT
TRBJ1-4,14,TRBD1,NA,TRBV5-1,CASSLGTGEEKLFF,TGCGCCAGCAGCCTTGGGACAGGAGAAGAAAAACTGTTTTTT
TRBJ1-2,13,TRBD1,NA,TRBV29-1,CSVKTGAASDYTF,TGCAGCGTTAAAACAGGGGCCGCGTCCGACTACACCTTC
TRBJ2-6,15,NA,NA,TRBV18,CASSPQGTGANVLTF,TGTGCCAGCTCACCCCAGGGAACTGGGGCCAACGTCCTGACTTTC
TRBJ2-7,14,NA,NA,TRBV19,CASSMGSGAYEQYF,TGTGCCAGTAGTATGGGATCAGGGGCCTACGAGCAGTACTTC
TRBJ1-1,15,NA,NA,TRBV12-5,CASGLVKPLGHEAFF,TGTGCTAGCGGTTTGGTAAAGCCCCTAGGCCACGAAGCTTTCTTT
TRBJ1-2,14,NA,NA,TRBV5-1,CASSLVAGSDGYTF,TGCGCCAGCAGCTTGGTCGCGGGGTCAGATGGCTACACCTTC
TRBJ1-1,15,TRBD1,NA,TRBV2,CASRGYRGPNTEAFF,TGTGCCAGCAGGGGATACAGGGGACCGAACACTGAAGCTTTCTTT
TRBJ1-3,17,TRBD1,NA,TRBV29-1,CSATGTELAASGNTIYF,TGCAGCGCCACCGGGACAGAGCTCGCGGCATCTGGAAACACCATATATTTT
TRBJ1-1,14,TRBD1,NA,TRBV3-1/TRBV3-2,CASSHGRGQTEAFF,TGTGCCAGCAGCCATGGCAGGGGGCAAACTGAAGCTTTCTTT
TRBJ2-2,14,TRBD1,NA,TRBV5-4,CASSRQGTGGELFF,TGTGCCAGCAGCCGACAGGGAACGGGCGGGGAGCTGTTTTTT
TRBJ1-2,15,NA,NA,TRBV18,CASSADPAVGSGYTF,TGTGCCAGCTCAGCAGACCCAGCGGTAGGCAGTGGCTACACCTTC
TRBJ2-5,16,TRBD2,NA,TRBV7-8,CASSPRTSGVGETQYF,TGTGCCAGCAGCCCAAGGACTAGCGGGGTGGGGGAGACCCAGTACTTC
TRBJ1-2,13,NA,NA,TRBV12-3/TRBV12-4,CASSSGFGSSYTF,TGTGCCAGCAGTTCCGGATTCGGGTCGAGCTACACCTTC
TRBJ2-1,16,TRBD2,NA,TRBV7-2,CASSWGGLASRNEQFF,TGTGCCAGCAGCTGGGGTGGACTAGCGTCTCGTAATGAGCAGTTCTTC
TRBJ1-6,15,NA,NA,TRBV6-5,CASSYSAQFHSPLHF,TGTGCCAGCAGTTACTCAGCACAGTTCCATTCACCCCTCCACTTT
TRBJ2-2,15,NA,NA,TRBV6-5,CASSYSPQSTGELFF,TGTGCCAGCAGTTACTCCCCTCAGTCTACCGGGGAGCTGTTTTTT
TRBJ1-4,13,TRBD1,NA,TRBV29-1,CSVVSGGGEKLFF,TGCAGCGTTGTGTCAGGGGGCGGGGAAAAACTGTTTTTT
TRBJ2-1,16,TRBD2,NA,TRBV11-2,CASSLAGGAGDNEQFF,TGTGCCAGCAGCTTAGCCGGGGGGGCTGGAGACAATGAGCAGTTCTTC
TRBJ2-2,13,TRBD2,NA,TRBV5-1,CASRSGGPGELFF,TGCGCCAGCAGGTCGGGAGGGCCCGGGGAGCTGTTTTTT